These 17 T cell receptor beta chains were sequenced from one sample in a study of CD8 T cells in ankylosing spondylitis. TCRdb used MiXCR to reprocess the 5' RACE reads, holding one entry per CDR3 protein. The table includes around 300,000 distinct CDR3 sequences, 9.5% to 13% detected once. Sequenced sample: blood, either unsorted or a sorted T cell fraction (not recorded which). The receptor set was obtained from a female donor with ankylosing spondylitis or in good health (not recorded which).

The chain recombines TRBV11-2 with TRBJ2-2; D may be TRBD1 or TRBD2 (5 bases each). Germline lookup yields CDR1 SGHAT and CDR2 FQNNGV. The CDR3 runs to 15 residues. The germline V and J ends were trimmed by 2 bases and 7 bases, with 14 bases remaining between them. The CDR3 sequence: CASSLTRGSVGELFF. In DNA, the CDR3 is TGTGCCAGCAGCTTAACGAGGGGATCAGTCGGGGAGCTGTTTTTT.

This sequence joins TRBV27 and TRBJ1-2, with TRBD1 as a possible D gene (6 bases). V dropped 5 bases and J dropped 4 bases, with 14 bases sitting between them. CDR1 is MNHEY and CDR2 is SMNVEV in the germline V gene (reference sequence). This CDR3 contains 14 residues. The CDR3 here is CASSPRDKGYGYTF. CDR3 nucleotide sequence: TGTGCCAGCAGTCCCCGGGACAAGGGCTATGGCTACACCTTC.

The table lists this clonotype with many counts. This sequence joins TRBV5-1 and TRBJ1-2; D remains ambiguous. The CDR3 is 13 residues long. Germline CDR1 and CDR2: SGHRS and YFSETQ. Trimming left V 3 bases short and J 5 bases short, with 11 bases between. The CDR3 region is CASSSAGVYGYTF. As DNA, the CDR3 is TGCGCCAGCAGCTCCGCTGGAGTTTATGGCTACACCTTC.

The CDR3 DNA sequence: TGCAGTGCTAGAGGAGTGGCGGAAGCTTTCTTT. Its protein product is CSARGVAEAFF. The genes are TRBV20-1 and TRBJ1-1; the D is unclear. This CDR3 spans 11 amino acids. Trimming shortened V by 1 base and J by 8 bases, and 8 bases separated the two germline ends. CDR1 DFQATT and CDR2 SNEGSKA come from the germline V gene (reference sequence).

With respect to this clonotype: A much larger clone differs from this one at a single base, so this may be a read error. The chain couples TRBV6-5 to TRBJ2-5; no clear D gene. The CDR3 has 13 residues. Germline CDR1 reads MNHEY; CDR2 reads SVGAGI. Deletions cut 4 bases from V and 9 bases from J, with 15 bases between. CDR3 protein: CASSSTSTKPQYF. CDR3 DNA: TGTGCCAGCAGTTCGACGTCAACCAAACCCCAGTACTTC.

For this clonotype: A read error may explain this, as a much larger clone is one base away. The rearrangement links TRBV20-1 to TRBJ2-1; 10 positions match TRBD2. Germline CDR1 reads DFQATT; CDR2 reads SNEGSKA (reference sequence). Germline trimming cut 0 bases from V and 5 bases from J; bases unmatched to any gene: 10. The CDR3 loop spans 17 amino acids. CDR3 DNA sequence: TGCAGTGCTAGAGATCCAAGGTCTAGCGGGAGTCACAATGAGCAGTTCTTC. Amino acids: CSARDPRSSGSHNEQFF.

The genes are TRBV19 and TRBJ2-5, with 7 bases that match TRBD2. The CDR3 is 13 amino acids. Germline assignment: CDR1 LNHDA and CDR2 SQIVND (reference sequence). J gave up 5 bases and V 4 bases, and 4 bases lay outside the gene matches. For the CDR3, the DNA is TGTGCCAGTAGTACAGGGACTATGGAGACCCAGTACTTC. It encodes CASSTGTMETQYF.

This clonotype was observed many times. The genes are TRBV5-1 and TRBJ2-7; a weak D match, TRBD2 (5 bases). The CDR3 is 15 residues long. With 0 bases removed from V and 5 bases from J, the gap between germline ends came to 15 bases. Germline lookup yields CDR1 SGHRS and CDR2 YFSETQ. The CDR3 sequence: CASSLGGANGDEQYF. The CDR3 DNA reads TGCGCCAGCAGCTTGGGGGGAGCGAATGGGGACGAGCAGTACTTC.

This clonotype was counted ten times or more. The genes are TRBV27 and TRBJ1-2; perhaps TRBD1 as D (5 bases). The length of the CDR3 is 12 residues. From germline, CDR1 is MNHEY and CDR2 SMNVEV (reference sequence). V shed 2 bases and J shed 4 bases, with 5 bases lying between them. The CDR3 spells CASSLRGYGYTF. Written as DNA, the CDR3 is TGTGCCAGCAGTTTAAGGGGCTATGGCTACACCTTC.

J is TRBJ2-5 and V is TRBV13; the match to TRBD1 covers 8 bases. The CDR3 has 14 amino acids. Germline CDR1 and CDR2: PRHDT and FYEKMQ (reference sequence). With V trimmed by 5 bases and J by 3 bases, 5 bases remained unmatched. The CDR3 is CASSQRTGKETQYF. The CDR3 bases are TGTGCCAGCAGCCAAAGGACAGGGAAAGAGACCCAGTACTTC.

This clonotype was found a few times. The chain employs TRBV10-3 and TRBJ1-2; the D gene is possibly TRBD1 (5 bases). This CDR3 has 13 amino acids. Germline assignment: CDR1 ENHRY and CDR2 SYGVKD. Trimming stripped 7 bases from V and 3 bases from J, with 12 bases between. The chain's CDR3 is CAIKPGSDYGYTF. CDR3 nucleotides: TGTGCCATCAAGCCAGGGTCGGACTATGGCTACACCTTC.

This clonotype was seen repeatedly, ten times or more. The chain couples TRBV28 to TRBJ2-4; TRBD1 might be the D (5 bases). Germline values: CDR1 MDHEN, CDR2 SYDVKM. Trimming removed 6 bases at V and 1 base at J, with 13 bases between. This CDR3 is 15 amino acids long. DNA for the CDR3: TGTGCCAGCAGCACAAGGACATTTGCCAAAAACATTCAGTACTTC. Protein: CASSTRTFAKNIQYF.

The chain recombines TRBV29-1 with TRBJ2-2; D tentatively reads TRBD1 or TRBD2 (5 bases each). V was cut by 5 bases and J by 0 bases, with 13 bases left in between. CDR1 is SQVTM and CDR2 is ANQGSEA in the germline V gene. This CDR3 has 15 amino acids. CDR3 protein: CSVRKGPANTGELFF. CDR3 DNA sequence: TGCAGCGTTAGGAAGGGACCGGCGAACACCGGGGAGCTGTTTTTT.

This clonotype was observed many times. The CDR3 loop is CASSVGTGTEAFF. As DNA, the CDR3 is TGCGCCAGCAGCGTAGGGACAGGGACTGAAGCTTTCTTT. The V gene is TRBV5-1, the J gene TRBJ1-1; 9 bases match TRBD1. The CDR3 is made up of 13 amino acids. The ends lost 4 bases at V and 5 bases at J; junction bases unmatched: 3. The germline gives CDR1 SGHRS, CDR2 YFSETQ. The entire variable domain, with the rest obtained from reference TRBV5-1 and TRBJ1-1, is as follows: KAGVTQTPRYLIKTRGQQVTLSCSPISGHRSVSWYQQTPGQGLQFLFEYFSETQRNKGNFPGRFSGRQFSNSRSEMNVSTLELGDSALYLCASSVGTGTEAFFGQGTRLTVV.

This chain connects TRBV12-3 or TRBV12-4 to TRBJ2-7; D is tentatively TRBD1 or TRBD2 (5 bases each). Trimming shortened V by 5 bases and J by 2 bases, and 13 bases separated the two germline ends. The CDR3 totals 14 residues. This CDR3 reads CASSIGTSAYEQYF. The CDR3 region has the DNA TGTGCCAGCAGTATAGGGACCTCGGCCTACGAGCAGTACTTC.

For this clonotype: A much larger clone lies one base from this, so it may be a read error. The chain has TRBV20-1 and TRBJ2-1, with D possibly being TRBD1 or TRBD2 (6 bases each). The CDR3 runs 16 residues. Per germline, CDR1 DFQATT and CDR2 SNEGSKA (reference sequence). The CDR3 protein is CSAGGGGQISYNEQSF. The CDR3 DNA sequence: TGCAGTGCCGGAGGTGGGGGGCAGATTAGTTACAATGAGCAGTCCTTC.

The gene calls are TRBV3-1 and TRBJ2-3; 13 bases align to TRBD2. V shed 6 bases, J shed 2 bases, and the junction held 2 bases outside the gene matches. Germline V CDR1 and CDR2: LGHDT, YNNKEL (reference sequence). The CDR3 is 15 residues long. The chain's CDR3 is CASRGLAGLTDTQYF. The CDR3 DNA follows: TGTGCCAGCAGGGGACTAGCGGGACTCACAGATACGCAGTATTTT.